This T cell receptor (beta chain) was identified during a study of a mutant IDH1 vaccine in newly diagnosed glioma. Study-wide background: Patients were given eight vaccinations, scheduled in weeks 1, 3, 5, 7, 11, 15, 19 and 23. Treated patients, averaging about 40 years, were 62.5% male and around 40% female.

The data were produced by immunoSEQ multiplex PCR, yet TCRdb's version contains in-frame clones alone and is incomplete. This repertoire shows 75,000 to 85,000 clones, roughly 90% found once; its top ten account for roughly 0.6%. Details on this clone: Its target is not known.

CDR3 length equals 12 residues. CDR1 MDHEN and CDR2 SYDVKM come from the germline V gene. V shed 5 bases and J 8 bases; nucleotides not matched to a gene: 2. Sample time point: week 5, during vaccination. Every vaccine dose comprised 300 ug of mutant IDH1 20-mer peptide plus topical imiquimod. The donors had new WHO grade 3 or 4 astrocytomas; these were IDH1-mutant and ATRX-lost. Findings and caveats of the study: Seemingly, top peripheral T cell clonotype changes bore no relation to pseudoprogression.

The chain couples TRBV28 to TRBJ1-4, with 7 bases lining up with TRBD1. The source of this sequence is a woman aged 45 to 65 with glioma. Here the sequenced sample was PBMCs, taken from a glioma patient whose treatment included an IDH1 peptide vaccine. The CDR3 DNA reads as TGTGCCAGCAGTCCACAGGGGGAAAAACTGTTTTTT. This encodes CASSPQGEKLFF.